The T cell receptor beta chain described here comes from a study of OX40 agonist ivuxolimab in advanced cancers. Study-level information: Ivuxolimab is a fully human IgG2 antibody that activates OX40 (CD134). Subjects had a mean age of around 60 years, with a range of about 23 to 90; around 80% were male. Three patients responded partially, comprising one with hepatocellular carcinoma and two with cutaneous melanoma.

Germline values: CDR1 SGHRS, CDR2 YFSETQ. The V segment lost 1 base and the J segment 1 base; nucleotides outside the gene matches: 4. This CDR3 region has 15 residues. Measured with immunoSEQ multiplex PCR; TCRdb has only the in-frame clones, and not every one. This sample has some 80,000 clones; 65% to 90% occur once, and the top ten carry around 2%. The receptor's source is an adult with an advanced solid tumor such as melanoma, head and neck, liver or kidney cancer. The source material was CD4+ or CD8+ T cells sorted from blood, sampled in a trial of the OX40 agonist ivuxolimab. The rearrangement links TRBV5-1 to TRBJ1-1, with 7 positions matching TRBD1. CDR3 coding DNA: TGCGCCAGCAGCTTGAGGACAGGAGAGAACACTGAAGCTTTCTTT. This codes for CASSLRTGENTEAFF.